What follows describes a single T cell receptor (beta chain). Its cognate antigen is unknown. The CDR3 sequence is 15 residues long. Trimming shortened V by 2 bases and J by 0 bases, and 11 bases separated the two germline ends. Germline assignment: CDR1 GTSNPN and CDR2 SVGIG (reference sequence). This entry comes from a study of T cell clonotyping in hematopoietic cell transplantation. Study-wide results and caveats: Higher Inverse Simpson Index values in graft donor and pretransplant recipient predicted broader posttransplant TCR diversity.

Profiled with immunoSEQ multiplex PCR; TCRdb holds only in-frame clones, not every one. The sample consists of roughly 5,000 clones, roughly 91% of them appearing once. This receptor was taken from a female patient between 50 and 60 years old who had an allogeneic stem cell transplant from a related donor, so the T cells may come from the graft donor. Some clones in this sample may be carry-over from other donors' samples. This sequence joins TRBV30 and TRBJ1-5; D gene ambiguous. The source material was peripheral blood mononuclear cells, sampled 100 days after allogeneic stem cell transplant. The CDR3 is CAWSRSLNSNQPQHF. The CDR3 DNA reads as TGTGCCTGGAGTAGGAGTTTAAATAGCAATCAGCCCCAGCATTTT.